These T cell receptor beta chains were read from a single sample in a study of blood T cell repertoires in COVID-19. Only in-frame clones appear in the TCRdb table, and some are missing; sequencing was by immunoSEQ multiplex PCR. This table holds roughly 280,000 clones, 91% found once. The sample was PBMCs or T cells enriched from blood (not recorded which). The receptor source for this set is a middle-aged man who had been exposed to COVID-19. Both conserved end residues are part of each CDR3. The order of the fields is V gene, J gene, clone size, D gene, CDR3 protein, CDR3 DNA. D genes are given only for firm matches. Clone size appears in some rows only: once, few, many, or a class for an expanded clone.

>TRBV3-1/TRBV3-2|TRBJ1-3|.|.
CASSQEVLISGNTIYF
TGTGCCAGCAGCCAAGAAGTTCTAATCTCTGGAAACACCATATATTTT
>TRBV7-2|TRBJ2-6|.|.
CASSSRDGSGANVLTF
TGTGCCAGCAGCTCTCGGGATGGGTCTGGGGCCAACGTCCTGACTTTC
>TRBV19|TRBJ1-5|.|.
CASSISAEPQHF
TGTGCCAGTAGTATAAGTGCAGAGCCCCAGCATTTT
>TRBV6-5|TRBJ2-2|.|TRBD2
CASRVAGDAGELFF
TGTGCCAGCAGAGTAGCGGGAGACGCCGGGGAGCTGTTTTTT
>TRBV4-2|TRBJ2-2|once|.
CASSLETGENTGELFF
TGTGCCAGCAGCCTTGAGACAGGAGAAAACACCGGGGAGCTGTTTTTT
>TRBV27|TRBJ1-1|.|TRBD1
CASSSGQGITEAFF
TGTGCCAGCAGCTCCGGACAGGGGATCACTGAAGCTTTCTTT
>TRBV6-4|TRBJ1-1|once|.
CASRGDGGTEAFF
TGTGCCAGCAGAGGGGACGGGGGAACTGAAGCTTTCTTT
>TRBV9|TRBJ2-7|.|TRBD1
CASSAPQGRPSYEQYF
TGTGCCAGCAGCGCTCCACAGGGGCGCCCCTCCTACGAGCAGTACTTC
>TRBV9|TRBJ2-7|.|.
CASSPSTSLNEQYF
TGTGCCAGCAGCCCGTCGACTAGTCTAAACGAGCAGTACTTC
>TRBV28|TRBJ2-5|.|.
CASSPGGREETQYF
TGTGCCAGCAGTCCAGGGGGACGGGAGGAGACCCAGTACTTC
>TRBV7-9|TRBJ2-2|.|.
CASSLPGVVGSTGELFF
TGTGCCAGCAGCTTACCAGGGGTAGTCGGATCCACCGGGGAGCTGTTTTTT
>TRBV19|TRBJ1-1|.|.
CASMEGAINTEAFF
TGTGCCAGTATGGAAGGAGCAATAAACACTGAAGCTTTCTTT
>TRBV27|TRBJ2-7|.|.
CASSLTEVATLYEQYF
TGTGCCAGCAGTTTAACCGAGGTAGCCACACTCTACGAGCAGTACTTC
>TRBV9|TRBJ1-3|.|TRBD1
CASSEGTGDGNTIYF
TGTGCCAGCAGCGAAGGGACAGGGGATGGAAACACCATATATTTT
>TRBV5-1|TRBJ2-7|.|.
CASSYPGKAYEQYF
TGCGCCAGCAGCTACCCGGGAAAGGCCTACGAGCAGTACTTC
>TRBV28|TRBJ2-1|.|.
CASKPGGGPPNEQFF
TGTGCCAGCAAGCCAGGGGGAGGTCCGCCGAATGAGCAGTTCTTC
>TRBV25-1|TRBJ2-7|.|TRBD1
CASSSAPGQGAYEQYF
TGTGCCAGCAGTTCAGCACCGGGACAGGGGGCCTACGAGCAGTACTTC
>TRBV6-4|TRBJ2-3|.|TRBD1
CASSPGTGNSDTQYF
TGTGCCAGCAGCCCCGGGACAGGGAATTCAGATACGCAGTATTTT
>TRBV28|TRBJ2-7|.|TRBD1
CASSGQALVEQYF
TGTGCCAGCAGCGGACAGGCGCTTGTCGAGCAGTACTTC
>TRBV3-1/TRBV3-2|TRBJ2-5|once|.
CASSQDYPTGKETQYF
TGTGCCAGCAGCCAAGATTATCCGACAGGCAAAGAGACCCAGTACTTC
>TRBV27|TRBJ1-5|.|.
CASSWTAYSNQPQHF
TGTGCCAGCAGTTGGACAGCTTATAGCAATCAGCCCCAGCATTTT
>TRBV28|TRBJ2-7|.|TRBD2
CASSLSPGTSGTYEQYF
TGTGCCAGCAGTTTGTCTCCCGGGACTAGCGGCACCTACGAGCAGTACTTC
>TRBV5-4|TRBJ1-6|.|TRBD1
CASRRQGADNSPLHF
TGTGCCAGCAGAAGACAGGGGGCAGATAATTCACCCCTCCACTTT
>TRBV3-1/TRBV3-2|TRBJ1-4|once|TRBD1
CASSARDRDEKLFF
TGTGCCAGCAGCGCACGGGACAGGGATGAAAAACTGTTTTTT
>TRBV23-1|TRBJ1-3|.|.
CASSHSYDDRGNTIYF
TGCGCCAGCAGTCACTCTTATGATGACAGGGGAAACACCATATATTTT
>TRBV2|TRBJ2-7|.|TRBD2
CASSTGTSGEQYF
TGTGCCAGCAGTACCGGGACTAGCGGGGAGCAGTACTTC
>TRBV5-1|TRBJ1-2|.|TRBD1
CASSPGTGEWNGYTF
TGCGCCAGCAGCCCTGGGACAGGGGAATGGAATGGCTACACCTTC
>TRBV28|TRBJ2-2|.|TRBD2
CATRGGSNTGELFF
TGTGCCACTCGGGGGGGTTCGAACACCGGGGAGCTGTTTTTT
>TRBV6-5|TRBJ1-2|.|TRBD1
CASSYGTGGFRGYTF
TGTGCCAGCAGTTATGGGACAGGGGGCTTTCGCGGCTACACCTTC
>TRBV3-1/TRBV3-2|TRBJ2-5|.|.
CASSQDRYETQYF
TGTGCCAGCAGCCAAGACAGATACGAGACCCAGTACTTC
>TRBV25-1|TRBJ1-1|.|.
CASSEWAGYTEAFF
TGTGCCAGCAGTGAGTGGGCGGGTTACACTGAAGCTTTCTTT
>TRBV11-2|TRBJ1-1|.|.
CASSLGSRSEAFF
TGTGCCAGCAGCCTAGGAAGCCGTTCTGAAGCTTTCTTT
>TRBV2|TRBJ2-5|once|.
CASRYRMQETQYF
TGTGCCAGCAGGTACAGGATGCAAGAGACCCAGTACTTC
>TRBV6-5|TRBJ1-5|.|.
CASLGGTYSNQPQHF
TGTGCCAGCTTAGGCGGAACTTATAGCAATCAGCCCCAGCATTTT
>TRBV5-1|TRBJ2-1|.|.
CASSLGDIYNEQFF
TGCGCCAGCAGCTTAGGGGACATTTACAATGAGCAGTTCTTC
>TRBV29-1|TRBJ2-4|.|TRBD2
CSSMGTRGDIQYF
TGCAGCTCCATGGGGACTAGGGGTGACATTCAGTACTTC
>TRBV24-1|TRBJ1-2|.|TRBD1
CATSDFNRGGGYTF
TGTGCCACCAGTGACTTTAACAGGGGTGGAGGCTACACCTTC
>TRBV27|TRBJ2-7|.|.
CASSSSATYEQYF
TGTGCCAGCAGTTCCAGCGCAACCTACGAGCAGTACTTC
>TRBV11-2|TRBJ2-1|.|.
CASSPTGRLAAGEQFF
TGTGCCAGCAGCCCCACGGGGAGGCTAGCTGCCGGTGAGCAGTTCTTC
>TRBV6-2/TRBV6-3|TRBJ1-2|.|TRBD1
CASSLDVQGISGYTF
TGTGCCAGCAGCCTCGATGTACAGGGGATAAGCGGCTACACCTTC
>TRBV5-1|TRBJ2-7|.|TRBD1
CASSSSGTGIDEQYF
TGCGCCAGCAGCTCTTCCGGGACAGGGATTGACGAGCAGTACTTC
>TRBV28|TRBJ1-2|.|TRBD1
CASSLVGGAGYTF
TGTGCCAGCAGTTTAGTAGGGGGCGCGGGCTACACCTTC
>TRBV7-2|TRBJ2-7|.|TRBD2
CASSLGGLAVLYEQYF
TGTGCCAGCAGCTTAGGAGGACTAGCGGTCCTCTACGAGCAGTACTTC
>TRBV28|TRBJ1-2|.|.
CASSPQGVYNYGYTF
TGTGCCAGCAGCCCTCAAGGGGTATATAACTATGGCTACACCTTC
>TRBV19|TRBJ2-3|once|.
CASSTPTWTGDTDTQYF
TGTGCCAGTAGTACGCCGACCTGGACGGGAGACACAGATACGCAGTATTTT
>TRBV19|TRBJ2-5|.|.
CASSFGFQETQYF
TGTGCCAGTAGTTTCGGTTTTCAAGAGACCCAGTACTTC
>TRBV6-1|TRBJ1-2|.|.
CASSEDSASYGTALYGYTF
TGTGCCAGCAGTGAAGATTCGGCATCCTACGGGACTGCTCTTTATGGCTACACCTTC
>TRBV6-5|TRBJ2-1|.|TRBD2
CASSTTSGNYNEQFF
TGTGCCAGCAGCACGACTAGCGGGAACTACAATGAGCAGTTCTTC
>TRBV27|TRBJ2-2|.|TRBD2
CASSPEPTSGTGELFF
TGTGCCAGCAGTCCGGAGCCGACTAGCGGGACCGGGGAGCTGTTTTTT
>TRBV14|TRBJ2-5|.|TRBD1
CASSSRQGAFQETQYF
TGTGCCAGCAGCTCTCGACAGGGGGCTTTCCAAGAGACCCAGTACTTC